Shown below are 10 T cell receptor beta chains from a single sample sequenced in a study of blood T cells in healthy people across ages. With a J-beta primer mix and a sample-barcoded 5' primer, a second PCR ran about 7 to 11 cycles. TCRdb re-analysed the 5' RACE reads in MiXCR, keeping a single row per CDR3 protein. The sample shows around 400,000 distinct CDR3 sequences, approximately 51% of them seen only once. What was sequenced was blood. These receptors were obtained from a man aged 55 to 70 in good health.

CDR3 DNA sequence: TGTGCCGGGCGGCGGCCCGAGCAGTACTTC. Translated: CAGRRPEQYF. The V call is TRBV21-1, the J call TRBJ2-5; TRBD1, the D gene given by the table, was not confirmed from the DNA. The J call may be wrong; the DNA end is better matched by TRBJ2-7. TRBV21-1 corresponds to a pseudogene. CDR3 length: 10 amino acids.

The rearrangement joins TRBV10-3 to TRBJ2-7; 11 bases are a match to TRBD2. V trimming: 5 bases; J trimming: 1 base; junction bases outside the gene matches: 1. This CDR3 has 14 amino acids. Germline lookup yields CDR1 ENHRY and CDR2 SYGVKD. CDR3 DNA: TGTGCCATCAGTAGACTAGCGGGATCCTACGAGCAGTACTTC. The encoded protein is CAISRLAGSYEQYF.

The rearrangement joins TRBV6-1 to TRBJ1-5, with no clear D. V lost 0 bases to trimming and J lost 2 bases, with 8 bases between them. CDR3 size: 15 residues. The germline CDR1 and CDR2 sequences are MNHNS and SASEGT. The CDR3 sequence: CASSEASVGNQPQHF. In nucleotides, the CDR3 is TGTGCCAGCAGTGAAGCTTCAGTTGGCAATCAGCCCCAGCATTTT.

The CDR3 nucleotides read TGCGCCAGCAGCGGGGGACTAGCGACTGAGACCCAGTACTTC. Translating gives CASSGGLATETQYF. This chain joins TRBV5-1 and TRBJ2-5, with TRBD2 identical over 10 bases. There are 14 residues in the CDR3. Germline CDR1 and CDR2: SGHRS and YFSETQ. V shed 4 bases and J 5 bases; nucleotides not matched to a gene: 5.

The rearrangement uses TRBV18 and TRBJ2-6, with no clear D. The CDR3 loop spans 16 amino acids. V was pared by 4 bases and J by 0 bases, with 10 bases between. The germline gives CDR1 KGHSH, CDR2 LQKENI. The CDR3 nucleotides are TGTGCCAGCTCACGTACTTACGGCTCTGGGGCCAACGTCCTGACTTTC. Protein: CASSRTYGSGANVLTF. The complete variable domain, with remaining parts taken from reference TRBV18 and TRBJ2-6, reads NAGVMQNPRHLVRRRGQEARLRCSPMKGHSHVYWYRQLPEEGLKFMVYLQKENIIDESGMPKERFSAEFPKEGPSILRIQQVVRGDSAAYFCASSRTYGSGANVLTFGAGSRLTVL.

The chain is built from TRBV27 and TRBJ2-7, with D possibly TRBD1 on 5 matching bases. The CDR3 is 14 residues long. The V gene's germline CDR1 is MNHEY and CDR2 SMNVEV (reference sequence). V was trimmed by 6 bases and J by 6 bases, leaving 18 bases between them. CDR3 protein: CASSLRGRVAEQYF. For the CDR3, the DNA is TGTGCCAGCAGCCTAAGGGGCAGGGTGGCCGAGCAGTACTTC.

The gene calls are TRBV28 and TRBJ1-2, with D possibly being TRBD1 (5 bases). V was trimmed by 3 bases and J by 3 bases, leaving 8 bases between them. The CDR3 has 13 amino acids. The germline gives CDR1 MDHEN, CDR2 SYDVKM. The CDR3 DNA reads TGTGCCAGCAGTTTGACCAGGGACTATGGCTACACCTTC. Translation: CASSLTRDYGYTF.

This sequence joins TRBV6-2 or TRBV6-3 and TRBJ1-1; 8 bases are a match to TRBD1. The CDR3 extends over 14 amino acids. With 8 bases clipped from V and 1 base from J, the junction kept 6 bases outside the gene matches. Germline-derived CDR1 and CDR2 are MNHEY and SVGEGT. CDR3 in amino acids: CASFRGQANTEAFF. The CDR3 coding sequence is TGTGCCAGCTTTAGGGGACAGGCGAACACTGAAGCTTTCTTT.

This rearrangement joins TRBV7-3 to TRBJ2-2; no clear D. There are 16 residues in the CDR3. Germline V CDR1 and CDR2: SGHTA, FQGTGA. The germline V and J ends were trimmed by 3 bases and 0 bases, with 11 bases remaining between them. The CDR3 sequence is CASSFDGPANTGELFF. The CDR3 DNA reads TGTGCCAGCAGCTTCGACGGGCCCGCGAACACCGGGGAGCTGTTTTTT.

This chain uses TRBV20-1 with TRBJ2-1; D is ambiguous. CDR1 DFQATT and CDR2 SNEGSKA come from the germline V gene (reference sequence). This CDR3 contains 16 residues. The V gene lost 4 bases and the J gene lost 0 bases, with 16 bases spanning the gap. CDR3 in amino acids: CSATSLQARSYNEQFF. The CDR3 DNA is TGCAGTGCTACGTCCCTCCAGGCCCGCTCCTACAATGAGCAGTTCTTC.